The T cell receptor (beta chain) described here comes from a study of Ad26.COV2.S vaccination and SARS-CoV-2 variants. On the study more broadly: Recipients of Ad26.COV2.S got it intramuscularly, once or twice 56 days apart. The study, taken as a whole, reports: Substantial breadth in spike-specific CD8+ and CD4+ T cell responses was reportedly seen after vaccination. Placebo recipients had lower spike-specific TCR breadth than vaccine recipients. Using TCR breadth and depth analyses may have led to underestimated total T cell responses.

Regarding this clone: Its antigen remains unknown.

Germline values: CDR1 SGHRS, CDR2 YFSETQ. The V and J ends lost 0 bases and 2 bases respectively, with 5 bases between them. The CDR3 sequence is 13 residues long. The sample's treatment: around 19 received Ad26.COV2.S at low or high dose, single or two shots; 5 received placebo; per-sample allocation not given. The study sampled participants on day 63 after the first vaccine or placebo injection. The assay was immunoSEQ multiplex PCR, and TCRdb's table has in-frame clones only and misses some. The table lists about 460,000 clones, 80% to 90% of them singletons. The TCR originated in a person aged 18-60 years who received the Ad26.COV2.S COVID-19 vaccine or a placebo. This chain joins TRBV5-1 and TRBJ1-2; D uncertain. The sample consisted of peripheral blood, taken in a trial of Ad26.COV2.S vaccine versus placebo. The CDR3 loop reads CASSLEQNYGYTF. The CDR3, as DNA: TGCGCCAGCAGCTTGGAGCAGAACTATGGCTACACCTTC.